This T cell receptor (beta chain) is drawn from a study of regulatory T cells in long-lasting Graves disease. The TCR beta library used iRepertoire HTBI primers with Arm-PCR amplification of CDR3. TCRdb ran MiXCR on the multiplex PCR reads and lists one entry per CDR3 protein. Of hundreds of thousands of distinct CDR3 sequences listed, around 13% are singletons. As to time point: newly diagnosed GD, antithyroid drugs for less than 3 months. There was RNA extracted from PBMCs, and the TCR library was made from it. With 0 bases clipped from V and 2 bases from J, the junction kept 3 bases outside the gene matches. The CDR3 covers 15 residues. CDR1 SGHTA and CDR2 FQGNSA come from the germline V gene. These same records also appear under a second study, on T cells in Graves' hyperthyroidism and ophthalmopathy. That study adds: Exclusion followed for patients with uncontrolled infection, other autoimmune disease, pregnancy or lactation.

The TCR was taken from a woman aged 25 to 39 with Graves disease. The specimen was peripheral blood mononuclear cells (PBMCs), collected at new diagnosis, from a patient treated with antithyroid drugs. V usage is TRBV7-2 and J usage is TRBJ1-1; the match to TRBD1 covers 7 bases. This CDR3 reads CASSLATGINTEAFF. The DNA of the CDR3 is TGTGCCAGCAGCTTAGCGACAGGGATTAACACTGAAGCTTTCTTT.